One and the same sample provided the 10 T cell receptor beta chains below, sequenced in a study of shared clonotypes between healthy human individuals. Profiling relied on immunoSEQ multiplex PCR, and the TCRdb table lists in-frame clones only, not all of them. The sample contains roughly 640,000 clones, around 72% of which appear only once. The sample consisted of memory CD4+ T cells sorted from blood. Subset described: CD45RA-negative fraction. All receptors come from a woman under 40 in good health.

Ten or more counts support this clone. This specimen includes other DNA sequences encoding the same CDR3. V gene TRBV7-2 combines with J gene TRBJ2-7, with 13 positions matching TRBD2. This CDR3 contains 18 residues. V dropped 4 bases and J dropped 5; count of bases not matched to a gene: 14. CDR1 and CDR2 (germline): SGHTA, FQGNSA. This CDR3 is CASSSALGLAGSGHEQYF. In nucleotides, the CDR3 is TGTGCCAGCAGCTCCGCCCTGGGACTAGCGGGGAGTGGCCACGAGCAGTACTTC.

The CDR3 region is CASTGGGVYTGELFF. The CDR3 nucleotides are TGCGCCAGCACCGGTGGGGGAGTGTACACCGGGGAGCTGTTTTTT. V usage is TRBV10-2 and J usage is TRBJ2-2, with D perhaps given as TRBD1 or TRBD2 (5 bases each). Germline CDR1 and CDR2: WSHSY and SAAADI. Deletions cut 7 bases from V and 3 bases from J, with 15 bases between. This CDR3 region has 15 residues.

DNA for the CDR3: TGCGCCAGCAGCCCCACATACTGGAACGAGCAGTACTTC. Residues: CASSPTYWNEQYF. J is TRBJ2-7 and V is TRBV4-1; D call uncertain. The ends were cut back, 4 bases at V and 5 bases at J, with 12 bases in the middle. The CDR3 extends over 13 amino acids. The germline CDR1 and CDR2 sequences are MGHRA and YSYEKL.

In the case of this clone: The sample has other DNA sequences that encode this CDR3 too. The chain links TRBV6-5 to TRBJ2-7, with 7 bases aligning to TRBD2. The length of the CDR3 is 14 residues. The V gene's germline CDR1 is MNHEY and CDR2 SVGAGI. The ends lost 2 bases at V and 2 bases at J; junction bases unmatched: 3. The CDR3 region has the DNA TGTGCCAGCAGTTACGGCGGGAGTCCCTACGAGCAGTACTTC. Its protein product is CASSYGGSPYEQYF.

This chain joins TRBV7-3 and TRBJ2-1; a possible D gene is TRBD2 (5 bases). V lost 0 bases and J lost 7, with 13 bases in between. Germline assignment: CDR1 SGHTA and CDR2 FQGTGA. There are 15 residues in the CDR3. CDR3 loop: CASSLTGFEGNEQFF. The CDR3, as DNA: TGTGCCAGCAGCTTAACGGGTTTTGAGGGAAATGAGCAGTTCTTC.

The rearrangement links TRBV27 to TRBJ2-3; no reliable D call. CDR1 is MNHEY and CDR2 is SMNVEV in the germline V gene (reference sequence). The CDR3 has 12 residues. Trimming cost V 3 bases and J 14 bases, with 15 bases left between them. The CDR3 region is CASSFTPPVRYF. CDR3 coding DNA: TGTGCCAGCAGTTTTACGCCGCCCGTTCGGTATTTT.

The V gene is TRBV10-3, the J gene TRBJ2-1; 7 positions agree with TRBD1. Germline-derived CDR1 and CDR2 are ENHRY and SYGVKD. This CDR3 region has 15 residues. V lost 0 bases to trimming and J lost 6 bases; unmatched junction nucleotides: 5. The chain's CDR3 is CAISESRGRVNEQFF. Written as DNA, the CDR3 is TGTGCCATCAGTGAGTCAAGGGGGCGGGTCAATGAGCAGTTCTTC.

The V and J genes are TRBV4-3 and TRBJ1-4; 8 nucleotides agree with TRBD1. Germline CDR1 LGHNA, CDR2 YSLEER. The CDR3 extends over 21 amino acids. Trimming took 2 bases from V and 6 from J; bases not matched to a gene: 23. DNA for the CDR3: TGCGCCAGCAGCCAACCTACCTTTCAAACCCGGGACAGGCCTTCGGATGAAAAACTGTTTTTT. Translation: CASSQPTFQTRDRPSDEKLFF.

CDR3 DNA sequence: TGTGCCAGCAGTGAGGGTAGCGGGAGCGAACTTGAGACCCAGTACTTC. It specifies CASSEGSGSELETQYF. The V gene is TRBV25-1, the J gene TRBJ2-5, with TRBD2 identical over 9 bases. V lost 3 bases and J lost 5; bases outside the gene matches: 10. The V gene's germline CDR1 is MGHDK and CDR2 SYGVNS. This CDR3 spans 16 amino acids. Combining the CDR3 with reference TRBV25-1 and TRBJ2-5 gives the whole variable domain EADIYQTPRYLVIGTGKKITLECSQTMGHDKMYWYQQDPGMELHLIHYSYGVNSTEKGDLSSESTVSRIRTEHFPLTLESARPSHTSQYLCASSEGSGSELETQYFGPGTRLLVL.

Comment on this clone: The identical CDR3 is also encoded by other nucleotide sequences in the sample. The genes are TRBV6-1 and TRBJ2-3; D remains unclear. The V end lost 2 bases, the J end lost 3 bases, and 6 bases lay between the germline ends. From germline, CDR1 is MNHNS and CDR2 SASEGT. CDR3 length equals 13 residues. The CDR3 spells CASSERSTDTQYF. Written as DNA, the CDR3 is TGTGCCAGCAGTGAACGGTCGACAGATACGCAGTATTTT.